This TCR beta chain was captured by sequencing in a study of long-term antiretroviral therapy in people with HIV. Study-level results: ART adherence, viral resistance and therapy changes went unrecorded. Whereas controls had wider CDR3 length ranges, HIV repertoires had narrower ones. At every time point, clones expanded before ART dominated the repertoire.

Survey-level immunoSEQ v3.0 assays were run. The sequencing target was roughly 35,000-50,000 T-cell genomes per sample. The protocol was immunoSEQ multiplex PCR, while the TCRdb copy is restricted to in-frame clones and leaves out a portion. The table has around 29,000 clones, approximately 90% seen once. The ends were cut back, 4 bases at V and 13 bases at J, with 17 bases in the middle. The CDR3 contains 14 residues. The germline CDR1 and CDR2 sequences are MNHEY and SMNVEV (reference sequence). About this clone itself: What it binds is unknown.

The V call is TRBV27, the J call TRBJ2-6, with a weak D call TRBD2 (5 bases). This sequence was found in a man aged 18 to 30 with HIV. The specimen was unsorted PBMCs, collected 1.1 years after starting antiretroviral therapy. CDR3 protein: CASSSADGIGVLTF. The CDR3 DNA is TGTGCCAGCAGTTCCGCGGACGGGATAGGAGTCCTGACTTTC.